The clone carrying this T cell receptor beta chain has ten or more counts. Its antigen is not identified. After removal of 6 bases from V and 6 bases from J, the junction contained 5 bases not matched to a gene. CDR3 length: 14 residues. Germline V lookup: CDR1 MNHNY, CDR2 SVGAGI (reference sequence). This sample was included in a study of molecular identifiers for immune sequencing clone quantification. The study's findings and limits: Clones above 20 RNA copies contained over 98% of effector molecules and under 1% of naive molecules.

TCRdb independently ran MiXCR on the PCR reads; one entry per CDR3 protein. The sample records about 640,000 distinct CDR3 sequences, about 20% being singletons. Specimen: naive CD8+ T cells from blood, with Jurkat cell RNA spiked in. Subset described: FACS-sorted CD8+CD4-CCR7+CD45RA+ naive T cells. This clonotype was obtained from a human donor in good health. Some libraries in this study had Jurkat cell RNA spiked in. The chain carries TRBV6-6 and TRBJ2-7; 13 bases align to TRBD2. The CDR3 region has the DNA TGTGCCAGCAGATCCGGGACTAGCGGGACCGAGCAGTACTTC. As protein: CASRSGTSGTEQYF.